These 17 T cell receptor beta chains originate from one sample sequenced in a study of blood T cell repertoires in COVID-19. Method: immunoSEQ multiplex PCR; TCRdb's copy keeps in-frame clones and lacks some. There are roughly 100,000 clones in the sample; roughly 85% occur only once, and 2.5% to 3.5% lies in the top ten. Material for sequencing was peripheral blood. The receptors were sampled from a man aged 50-60 years in a cohort sampled during active COVID-19.

The chain couples TRBV2 to TRBJ1-1; possible D gene TRBD1, 5 bases. Trimming took 4 bases from V and 3 from J, leaving 9 bases between them. The CDR3 has 13 residues. CDR1 and CDR2 (germline): SNHLY, FYNNEI. Here the CDR3 reads CASSVGGDTEAFF. The CDR3, as DNA: TGTGCCAGCAGTGTAGGAGGGGACACTGAAGCTTTCTTT.

This chain links TRBV11-2 with TRBJ2-7; tentatively, D is TRBD1 (6 bases). This CDR3 has 13 amino acids. Trimming removed 4 bases at V and 4 bases at J, with 11 bases between. Germline CDR1 is SGHAT and CDR2 is FQNNGV. The CDR3 here is CASSSQQGYEQYF. The CDR3 DNA is TGTGCCAGCAGCTCCCAACAGGGATACGAGCAGTACTTC.

The rearrangement uses TRBV6-2 or TRBV6-3 and TRBJ1-1; tentative D call: TRBD1 (5 bases). In germline, CDR1 is MNHEY, CDR2 SVGEGT. The CDR3 is made up of 14 amino acids. V was pared by 5 bases and J by 4 bases, with 14 bases between. In DNA form, the CDR3 reads TGTGCCAGCAGTACACAAGTCAGGGTCACTGAAGCTTTCTTT. Its translation is CASSTQVRVTEAFF.

This chain connects TRBV4-1 to TRBJ2-3; D is possibly TRBD2 (6 bases). Trimming stripped 1 base from V and 0 bases from J, with 8 bases between. Germline V gene lookup returns CDR1 MGHRA and CDR2 YSYEKL. The CDR3 is made up of 15 amino acids. The CDR3 region is CASSQVRDSTDTQYF. For the CDR3, the DNA is TGCGCCAGCAGCCAAGTGCGGGACAGCACAGATACGCAGTATTTT.

CDR3 protein: CASSREIPRTDTQYF. For the CDR3, the DNA is TGTGCCAGCAGCCGCGAGATCCCCCGCACAGATACGCAGTATTTT. The chain has TRBV6-2 or TRBV6-3 and TRBJ2-3, with D uncertain. Trimming pared 6 bases from V and 1 base from J, leaving 14 bases between. Looked up from germline, CDR1 is MNHEY and CDR2 is SVGEGT. This CDR3 has 15 amino acids.

V and J are TRBV9 and TRBJ2-6, with 7 nucleotides matching TRBD1. The V and J ends lost 3 bases and 1 base, in that order; junction bases with no gene match: 4. There are 16 residues in the CDR3. The germline gives CDR1 SGDLS, CDR2 YYNGEE. DNA for the CDR3: TGTGCCAGCAGCGAGACAGGGTGGTCTGGGGCCAACGTCCTGACTTTC. It specifies CASSETGWSGANVLTF.

The chain is built from TRBV3-1 (or the pseudogene TRBV3-2) and TRBJ2-7, with 9 bases aligning to TRBD1. CDR1 is LGHDT and CDR2 is YNNKEL in the germline V gene (reference sequence). V shed 4 bases and J 3 bases; nucleotides not matched to a gene: 4. CDR3 size: 14 residues. In DNA, the CDR3 is TGTGCCAGCAGCCGGGGACAGGGCTTCTACGAGCAGTACTTC. Its protein is CASSRGQGFYEQYF.

Regarding this clone: The junction and the germline gene differ at one end; a read error may be behind it. J is TRBJ2-1 and V is TRBV6-4; 7 bases are a match to TRBD2. Germline CDR1 reads MRHNA; CDR2 reads SNTAGT. The CDR3 is made up of 14 amino acids. The CDR3 here is CATSGGGSHNEQFF. Here the CDR3 DNA reads TGTGCCACCAGTGGCGGGGGAAGCCACAATGAGCAGTTCTTC.

This chain joins TRBV5-1 and TRBJ2-1; possibly TRBD2 for D (6 bases). This CDR3 has 16 residues. Germline-derived CDR1 and CDR2 are SGHRS and YFSETQ. V gave up 4 bases and J gave up 5 bases, with 19 bases separating them. The CDR3 here is CASSRRGDLGNNEQFF. CDR3 nucleotides: TGCGCCAGCAGCCGTCGAGGGGACTTGGGGAACAATGAGCAGTTCTTC.

This sequence joins TRBV14 and TRBJ2-3; D remains ambiguous. Germline values: CDR1 SGHDN, CDR2 FVKESK. V lost 4 bases to trimming and J lost 3 bases, with 8 bases between them. The CDR3 totals 13 residues. This chain's CDR3 is CASSPFFTDTQYF. In nucleotides, the CDR3 is TGTGCCAGCAGCCCCTTCTTTACAGATACGCAGTATTTT.

The chain links TRBV6-6 to TRBJ2-3, with 7 positions matching TRBD1. The V segment lost 5 bases and the J segment 0 bases; nucleotides outside the gene matches: 5. Germline assignment: CDR1 MNHNY and CDR2 SVGAGI (reference sequence). CDR3 length equals 15 residues. CDR3 coding DNA: TGTGCCAGCAGTGTCACAGGGGCCAGCACAGATACGCAGTATTTT. Encoded protein: CASSVTGASTDTQYF.

The chain combines TRBV5-4 with TRBJ2-5; 13 bases are shared with TRBD2. Trimming removed 3 bases from V and 2 bases from J; junction bases left unmatched: 4. The germline V gene has CDR1 SGHNT and CDR2 YYREEE (reference sequence). The CDR3 is made up of 16 amino acids. The CDR3 reads CASSSGTSGVQETQYF. DNA of the CDR3: TGTGCCAGCAGCTCCGGGACTAGCGGGGTTCAAGAGACCCAGTACTTC.

The rearrangement uses TRBV11-3 and TRBJ2-1, with D possibly TRBD2 on 5 matching bases. The CDR3 is 15 residues long. Trimming took off 6 bases at V and 0 bases at J, with 12 bases between the two ends. Looked up from germline, CDR1 is SGHNT and CDR2 is YENEEA. The CDR3 DNA sequence: TGTGCCAGCAGTACCACGGGGAGCTCCTACAATGAGCAGTTCTTC. Translation gives CASSTTGSSYNEQFF.

The chain uses TRBV12-3 or TRBV12-4 and TRBJ2-1, with D perhaps TRBD1 (5 bases). This CDR3 has 13 residues. V was shortened by 2 bases and J by 6 bases, with 8 bases between the two germline ends. The chain's CDR3 is CASSLQGANEQFF. The CDR3 coding sequence is TGTGCCAGCAGTTTACAAGGGGCCAATGAGCAGTTCTTC.

The table lists this clone with a count of one. The rearrangement joins TRBV4-1 to TRBJ2-5; 9 bases match TRBD2. This CDR3 is built from 16 residues. Germline CDR1 is MGHRA and CDR2 is YSYEKL. The V and J ends lost 1 base and 4 bases, in that order; junction bases with no gene match: 7. CDR3 sequence: CASSQAQRGAGETQYF. CDR3 DNA sequence: TGCGCCAGCAGCCAAGCGCAGCGGGGGGCGGGAGAGACCCAGTACTTC.

The chain couples TRBV7-6 to TRBJ2-2, with a tentative D call TRBD1 (6 bases). The CDR3 consists of 15 residues. Germline V CDR1 and CDR2: SGHVS, FNYEAQ. Trimming pared 2 bases from V and 4 bases from J, leaving 11 bases between. CDR3 amino acids: CASSLPGAGTGELFF. The CDR3, as DNA: TGTGCCAGCAGCTTACCAGGGGCGGGCACCGGGGAGCTGTTTTTT.

The chain joins TRBV3-1 (or the pseudogene TRBV3-2) to TRBJ1-2; the D gene is possibly TRBD1 (5 bases). With 5 bases removed from V and 8 bases from J, the gap between germline ends came to 21 bases. In germline, CDR1 is LGHDT, CDR2 YNNKEL (reference sequence). This CDR3 spans 15 amino acids. CDR3 residues: CASSGDGGDLTGYTF. DNA of the CDR3: TGTGCCAGCAGCGGGGACGGGGGGGACCTTACGGGCTACACCTTC.